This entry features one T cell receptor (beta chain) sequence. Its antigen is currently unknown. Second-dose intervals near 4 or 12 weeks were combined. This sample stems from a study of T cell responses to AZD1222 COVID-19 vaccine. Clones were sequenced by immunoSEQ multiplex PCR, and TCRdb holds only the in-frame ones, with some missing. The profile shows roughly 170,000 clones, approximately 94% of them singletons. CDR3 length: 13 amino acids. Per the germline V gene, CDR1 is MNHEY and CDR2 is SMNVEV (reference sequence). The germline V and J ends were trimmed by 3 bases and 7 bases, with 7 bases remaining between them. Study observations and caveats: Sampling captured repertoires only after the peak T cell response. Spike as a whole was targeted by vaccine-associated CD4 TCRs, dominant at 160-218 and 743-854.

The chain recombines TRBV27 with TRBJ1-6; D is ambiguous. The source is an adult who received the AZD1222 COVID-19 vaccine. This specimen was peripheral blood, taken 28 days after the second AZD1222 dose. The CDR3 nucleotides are TGTGCCAGCAGTTTGGCGAGGAATTCACCCCTCCACTTT. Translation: CASSLARNSPLHF.